This TCR beta chain was recovered during a study of T-cell memory formation after mild COVID-19. A single record per CDR3 protein comes from TCRdb applying MiXCR to the 5' RACE reads. The table lists roughly 260,000 distinct CDR3 sequences, roughly 17% of them singletons, with 3.5% in the top ten. The J segment lost 1 base and the V segment lost 4 bases, leaving 8 bases of the junction unmatched. Germline-derived CDR1 and CDR2 are SGHRS and YFSETQ. The CDR3 sequence is 15 residues long. The source of this sequence is a young man who had mild COVID-19 (a few samples of this study predate the infection). Cell type and time point are not known. V gene TRBV5-1 combines with J gene TRBJ2-7; 7 nucleotides line up with TRBD2. Sequenced: PBMCs or a T cell subset sorted from them (not recorded which). In DNA, the CDR3 is TGCGCCAGCAGCCCCGGGACTACATTGTCCTACGAGCAGTACTTC. Translated, it gives CASSPGTTLSYEQYF.